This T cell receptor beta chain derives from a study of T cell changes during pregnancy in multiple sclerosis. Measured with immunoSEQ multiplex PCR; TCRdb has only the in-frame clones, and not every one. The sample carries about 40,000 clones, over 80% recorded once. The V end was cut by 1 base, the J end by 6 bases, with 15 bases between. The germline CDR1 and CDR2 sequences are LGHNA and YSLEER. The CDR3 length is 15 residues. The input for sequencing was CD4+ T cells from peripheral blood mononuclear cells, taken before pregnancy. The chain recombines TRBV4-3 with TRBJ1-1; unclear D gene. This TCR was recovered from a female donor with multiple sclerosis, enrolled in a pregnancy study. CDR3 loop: CASSQVSASAAEAFF. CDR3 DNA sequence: TGCGCCAGCAGCCAAGTCTCCGCTAGTGCCGCTGAAGCTTTCTTT.